The T cell receptor beta chain under discussion was sequenced for a study of neurological immune-mediated disorders. The CDR3 is 14 residues long. Trimming stripped 4 bases from V and 4 bases from J, with 13 bases between. Per the germline V gene, CDR1 is LNHDA and CDR2 is SQIVND (reference sequence). Overall study findings and caveats: The multiple sclerosis repertoire cluster lacked an association with any feature, whether clinical or MRI. A possible signature was seen in one related-CDR3 cluster, into which phylogenetic grouping placed the repertoires of 18 of 34 multiple sclerosis patients.

The method for making cDNA was 5'RACE, and it used 10-nucleotide random UMIs. TCRdb itself ran the 5' RACE reads through MiXCR, one entry per CDR3 protein. The sample shows tens of thousands of distinct CDR3 sequences, about 3.5% of them seen only once. This clonotype was picked up a small number of times. Its target is unknown. The unsorted libraries were produced from 2 million PBMCs held at -80 C. Specimen: PBMCs. This chain connects TRBV19 to TRBJ1-1; D unresolved. This TCR came from a man aged 25-40 years with multiple sclerosis. The DNA of the CDR3 is TGTGCCAGTAGTACACAAATCATGGGCACTGAAGCTTTCTTT. Translating it yields CASSTQIMGTEAFF.